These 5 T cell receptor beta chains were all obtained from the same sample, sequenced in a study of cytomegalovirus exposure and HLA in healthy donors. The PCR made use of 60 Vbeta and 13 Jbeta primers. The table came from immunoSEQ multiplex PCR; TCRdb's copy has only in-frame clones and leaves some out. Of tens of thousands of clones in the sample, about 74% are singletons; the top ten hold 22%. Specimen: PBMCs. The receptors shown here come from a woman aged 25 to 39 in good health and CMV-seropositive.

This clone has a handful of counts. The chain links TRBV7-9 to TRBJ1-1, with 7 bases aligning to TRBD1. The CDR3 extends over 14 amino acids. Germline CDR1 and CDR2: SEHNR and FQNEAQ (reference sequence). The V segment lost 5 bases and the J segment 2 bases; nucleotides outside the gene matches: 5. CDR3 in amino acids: CASSTYRGNTEAFF. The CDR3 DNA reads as TGTGCCAGCAGCACATACAGGGGAAACACTGAAGCTTTCTTT.

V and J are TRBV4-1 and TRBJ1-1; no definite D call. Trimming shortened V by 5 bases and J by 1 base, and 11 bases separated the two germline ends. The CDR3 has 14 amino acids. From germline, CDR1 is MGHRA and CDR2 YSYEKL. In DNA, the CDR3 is TGCGCCAGCAGCTTTCAGAATTCGAACACTGAAGCTTTCTTT. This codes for CASSFQNSNTEAFF.

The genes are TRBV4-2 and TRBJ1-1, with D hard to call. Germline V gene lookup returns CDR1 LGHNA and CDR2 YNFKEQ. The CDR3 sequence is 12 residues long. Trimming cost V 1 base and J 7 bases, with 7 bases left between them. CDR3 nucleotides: TGTGCCAGCAGCCAAGTCGGTGATGAAGCTTTCTTT. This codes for CASSQVGDEAFF.

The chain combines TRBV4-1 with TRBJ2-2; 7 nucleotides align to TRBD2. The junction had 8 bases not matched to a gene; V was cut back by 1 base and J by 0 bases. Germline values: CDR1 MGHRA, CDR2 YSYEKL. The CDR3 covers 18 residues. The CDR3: CASSQGLGGSPNTGELFF. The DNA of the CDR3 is TGCGCCAGCAGCCAAGGGCTGGGCGGGAGCCCGAACACCGGGGAGCTGTTTTTT.

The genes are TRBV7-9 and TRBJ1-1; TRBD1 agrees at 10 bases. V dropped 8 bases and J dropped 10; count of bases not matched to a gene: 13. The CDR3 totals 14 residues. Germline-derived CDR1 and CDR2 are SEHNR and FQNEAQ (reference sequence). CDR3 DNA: TGTGCCAGCGCTTGGGGGACAGGGGAGAGGGGAGCTTTCTTT. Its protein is CASAWGTGERGAFF.